This record looks at one TCR beta chain sequence and its context. CDR3 size: 13 residues. V shed 11 bases and J 8 bases; nucleotides not matched to a gene: 12. The germline V gene encodes CDR1 MNHEY and CDR2 SMNVEV (reference sequence). This sample was included in a study of blood T cell repertoires in COVID-19. The protocol was immunoSEQ multiplex PCR, while the TCRdb copy is restricted to in-frame clones and leaves out a portion. The sample holds some 530,000 clones, approximately 85% seen once. The chain has TRBV27 and TRBJ2-1, with 7 bases aligning to TRBD2. Material: peripheral blood. The source of this sequence is a human donor in a cohort sampled during active COVID-19. This chain's CDR3 is CAPRGRVQHEQFF. The CDR3, as DNA: TGTGCCCCAAGAGGGAGGGTTCAACATGAGCAGTTCTTC.